The source of this TCR beta chain is a study of T cell repertoires in cytomegalovirus infection. TCRdb re-called the reads with MiXCR, one entry per CDR3 protein. The sample holds 550,000 to 850,000 distinct CDR3 sequences, around a third seen once. With respect to this clonotype: Its antigen remains unknown.

Per the germline V gene, CDR1 is SEHNR and CDR2 is FQNEAQ (reference sequence). Unmatched junction bases numbered 11, after V lost 5 bases and J lost 5 bases. The CDR3 runs 16 residues. Sequences were derived from cultured PBMCs, sampled from culture after CMV antigen stimulation. The origin of this receptor is a human donor in good health (CMV status not recorded). Some clones in this sample may be carry-over from other donors' samples. The rearrangement uses TRBV7-9 and TRBJ1-1; 10 bases fit TRBD1. CDR3 amino acids: CASSPTGTGEGTEAFF. CDR3 bases: TGTGCCAGCAGCCCGACCGGGACAGGGGAAGGGACTGAAGCTTTCTTT.